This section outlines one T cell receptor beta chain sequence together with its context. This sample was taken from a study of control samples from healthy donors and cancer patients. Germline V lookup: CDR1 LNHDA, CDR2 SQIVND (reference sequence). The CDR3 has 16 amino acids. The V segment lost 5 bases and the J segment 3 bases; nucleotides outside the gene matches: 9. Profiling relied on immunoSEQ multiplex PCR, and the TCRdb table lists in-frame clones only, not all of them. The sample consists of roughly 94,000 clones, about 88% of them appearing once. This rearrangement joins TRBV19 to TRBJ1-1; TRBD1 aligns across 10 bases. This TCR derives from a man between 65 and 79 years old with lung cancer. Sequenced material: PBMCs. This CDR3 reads CASSPHFGTGDTEAFF. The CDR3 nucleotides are TGTGCCAGTAGTCCGCACTTCGGGACAGGGGACACTGAAGCTTTCTTT.